This T cell receptor (beta chain) was sequenced during a study of cytomegalovirus exposure and HLA in healthy donors. Study-level points and caveats: Later analysis revealed greater clonal expansion in HLA-associated TCR beta chains than in equally common others. Researchers reported that a few CMV-associated chains were confirmed in vitro as CMV antigen-specific. Presence/absence analyses rested on an assumption that sequencing depth was roughly uniform across donors. Common viral pathogens (according to a later analysis) appeared linked to several of the most significant clusters.

Primers included in the PCR were 60 Vbeta and 13 Jbeta primers. Clones were read by immunoSEQ multiplex PCR, and TCRdb kept only the in-frame ones, dropping some. The table has 180,000 or so clones, over 65% seen once. As concerns this clone: Its cognate antigen is unknown.

The receptor was derived from a woman aged 55-75 years in good health and CMV-seropositive. Sequencing used PBMCs.

The CDR3 loop is CAWSPGIYGYTF. The CDR3 nucleotides read TGTGCCTGGAGTCCGGGGATTTATGGCTACACCTTC. The V gene is TRBV30, the J gene TRBJ1-2; no reliable D call. Trimming removed 2 bases at V and 5 bases at J, with 9 bases between. The germline CDR1 and CDR2 sequences are GTSNPN and SVGIG (reference sequence). This CDR3 has 12 residues.